These 9 T cell receptor beta chains share one sample of origin, sequenced in a study of blood T cell repertoires in COVID-19 (dated by TCRdb to the early 2020s). The receptor library was made with the immunoSEQ multiplex PCR assay. The table was pulled from immuneACCESS by TCRdb, which kept in-frame rearrangements only. Such tables lose some clones; where checked, under half of the loss comes from unresolved V genes, and the rest has no known cause. The sample includes 120,000 or so clones, with around 80% observed a single time. Jointly, the top ten make up about 2% of the sample. Sequenced material: peripheral blood. The receptor set was obtained from a man in his 70s with acute or convalescent COVID-19.

The gene calls are TRBV2 and TRBJ2-3; 7 bases match TRBD1. J was trimmed by 3 bases and V by 6 bases; bases with no gene match: 9. Looked up from germline, CDR1 is SNHLY and CDR2 is FYNNEI. The CDR3 is 15 amino acids. The CDR3 DNA reads TGTGCCAGCAGGGCCCCAGGGGGTTGGACAGATACGCAGTATTTT. Its protein is CASRAPGGWTDTQYF.

The V and J genes are TRBV7-2 and TRBJ2-3; D might be TRBD2 (6 bases). This CDR3 has 14 amino acids. From germline, CDR1 is SGHTA and CDR2 FQGNSA. With 6 bases removed from V and 7 bases from J, the gap between germline ends came to 17 bases. This CDR3 reads CASRSGLGANTQYF. CDR3 coding DNA: TGTGCCAGCAGATCGGGACTCGGAGCTAATACGCAGTATTTT.

The rearrangement joins TRBV11-2 to TRBJ1-6, with D possibly TRBD1 on 6 matching bases. CDR1 SGHAT and CDR2 FQNNGV come from the germline V gene. Trimming took 6 bases from V and 10 from J, leaving 13 bases between them. The CDR3 extends over 13 amino acids. CDR3 DNA: TGTGCCAGCAGTACAGGGCCCAGGTCACCCCTCCACTTT. The encoded protein is CASSTGPRSPLHF.

This sequence joins TRBV5-1 and TRBJ2-3, with 8 bases that match TRBD2. The germline CDR1 and CDR2 sequences are SGHRS and YFSETQ. The CDR3 is 15 amino acids. V dropped 4 bases and J dropped 3; count of bases not matched to a gene: 7. CDR3 amino acids: CASSPTGGRTDTQYF. The CDR3 DNA is TGCGCCAGCAGCCCGACGGGGGGGAGGACAGATACGCAGTATTTT. The full variable domain, completed using reference TRBV5-1 and TRBJ2-3, is KAGVTQTPRYLIKTRGQQVTLSCSPISGHRSVSWYQQTPGQGLQFLFEYFSETQRNKGNFPGRFSGRQFSNSRSEMNVSTLELGDSALYLCASSPTGGRTDTQYFGPGTRLTVL.

The genes are TRBV24-1 and TRBJ2-1, with 7 bases lining up with TRBD1. J was trimmed by 12 bases and V by 2 bases; bases with no gene match: 6. Germline V gives CDR1 KGHDR, CDR2 SFDVKD. The CDR3 contains 13 residues. The CDR3 here is CATSDSRGYGQFF. CDR3 DNA sequence: TGTGCCACCAGTGATTCCAGGGGGTATGGGCAGTTCTTC.

The gene calls are TRBV10-3 and TRBJ2-5, with 7 bases lining up with TRBD1. Germline-derived CDR1 and CDR2 are ENHRY and SYGVKD. The V and J ends lost 5 bases and 5 bases, in that order; junction bases with no gene match: 8. The CDR3 loop spans 14 amino acids. CDR3 sequence reads: CAISLPGQMETQYF. In nucleotides, the CDR3 is TGTGCCATCAGTCTACCGGGACAGATGGAGACCCAGTACTTC.

J is TRBJ2-2 and V is TRBV4-1; D ambiguous. Trimming removed 1 base from V and 8 bases from J, with 11 bases in between. This CDR3 region has 14 residues. Germline-derived CDR1 and CDR2 are MGHRA and YSYEKL. Written as DNA, the CDR3 is TGCGCCAGCAGCCAAGTTTTAGTACCTGGGGAGCTGTTTTTT. Its protein is CASSQVLVPGELFF.

The chain is built from TRBV3-1 (or the pseudogene TRBV3-2) and TRBJ2-5; 9 bases align to TRBD2. This CDR3 is 18 amino acids long. With 2 bases clipped from V and 3 bases from J, the junction kept 13 bases outside the gene matches. Germline CDR1 is LGHDT and CDR2 is YNNKEL (reference sequence). CDR3 sequence reads: CASSQRGLASSTKETQYF. The CDR3 region has the DNA TGTGCCAGCAGCCAAAGGGGACTAGCCTCCTCGACAAAAGAGACCCAGTACTTC.

The chain carries TRBV18 and TRBJ1-1, with a tentative D call TRBD1 (6 bases). The CDR3 has 14 residues. Germline CDR1 KGHSH, CDR2 LQKENI. V was cut by 3 bases and J by 4 bases, with 12 bases left in between. Here the CDR3 DNA reads TGTGCCAGCTCACCCGGGGGGGCTGGCACTGAAGCTTTCTTT. It codes for CASSPGGAGTEAFF.